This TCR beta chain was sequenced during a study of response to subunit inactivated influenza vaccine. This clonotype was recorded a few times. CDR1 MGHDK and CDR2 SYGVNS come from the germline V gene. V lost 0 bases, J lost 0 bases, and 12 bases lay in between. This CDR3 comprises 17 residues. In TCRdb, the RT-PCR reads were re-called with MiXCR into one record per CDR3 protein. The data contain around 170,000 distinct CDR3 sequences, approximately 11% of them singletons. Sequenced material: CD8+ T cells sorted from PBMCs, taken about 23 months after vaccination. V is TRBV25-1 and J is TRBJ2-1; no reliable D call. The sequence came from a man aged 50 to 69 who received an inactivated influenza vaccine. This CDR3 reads CASSEYNLFGSYNEQFF. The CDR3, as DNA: TGTGCCAGCAGTGAATACAATCTGTTCGGCTCCTACAATGAGCAGTTCTTC.